This T cell receptor (beta chain) was documented in a study of human T cells and chemical hapten exposure. Study details: Researchers reported sensitizing an approximately 2 cm by approximately 2 cm upper inner arm skin site with 2% DPC.

This clonotype has a single count. Each CDR3 protein gets one entry after TCRdb re-called the RACE reads with MiXCR. The sample lists tens of thousands of distinct CDR3 sequences; approximately 35% were seen once. The CDR3 totals 15 residues. Trimming stripped 6 bases from V and 4 bases from J, with 20 bases between. In germline, CDR1 is DFQATT, CDR2 SNEGSKA (reference sequence). The time point: patch test 1, 2 weeks after DPC sensitization. Treatment indicated: therapeutic diphenylcyclopropenone sensitization with weekly scalp DPC. Sequenced here: whole blood, sampled in connection with sensitization to the hapten diphenylcyclopropenone (DPC). The chain joins TRBV20-1 to TRBJ2-3, with a tentative D call TRBD2 (6 bases). This TCR came from a man in his forties with alopecia areata. Some clones in this sample may be carry-over from other donors' samples. As DNA, the CDR3 is TGCAGTGCCCGGACGCGGGGTCGCCTGGCAGATACGCAGTATTTT. Translation: CSARTRGRLADTQYF.